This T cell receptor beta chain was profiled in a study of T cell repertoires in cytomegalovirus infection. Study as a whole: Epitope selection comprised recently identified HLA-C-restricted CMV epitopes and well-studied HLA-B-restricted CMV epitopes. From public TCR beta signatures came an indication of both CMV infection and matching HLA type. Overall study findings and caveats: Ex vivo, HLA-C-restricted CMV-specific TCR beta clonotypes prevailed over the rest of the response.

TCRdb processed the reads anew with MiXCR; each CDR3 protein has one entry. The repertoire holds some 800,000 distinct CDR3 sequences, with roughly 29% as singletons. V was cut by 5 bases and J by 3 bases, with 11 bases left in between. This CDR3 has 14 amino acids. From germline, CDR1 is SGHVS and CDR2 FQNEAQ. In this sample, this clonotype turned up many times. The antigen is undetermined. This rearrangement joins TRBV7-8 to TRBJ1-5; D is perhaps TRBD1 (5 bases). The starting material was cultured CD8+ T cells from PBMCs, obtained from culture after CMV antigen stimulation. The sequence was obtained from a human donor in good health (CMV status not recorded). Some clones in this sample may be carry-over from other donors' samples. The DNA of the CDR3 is TGTGCCAGCAGCCTTTACAGGACCAATCAGCCCCAGCATTTT. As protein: CASSLYRTNQPQHF.